A selection of T cell receptor beta chains follows, all from one sample in a study of cytotoxic CD8 clonotypes in ibrutinib-treated CLL. TCRdb's table, derived via immunoSEQ multiplex PCR, lists solely in-frame clones and lacks some. This sample carries approximately 300,000 clones, around four fifths of them seen once, and the ten largest clones take 5.5% to 8%. The sequencing used PBMCs, collected before ibrutinib treatment. Receptor source: a human donor with chronic lymphocytic leukemia. CDR3s include the opening cysteine and the closing phenylalanine or tryptophan. Fields, in order: D gene, clone size, J gene, V gene, CDR3 protein, CDR3 DNA. The D gene is left open where the match is weak. Part of the rows lack a size; the others show once, few, many or a class for expanded clones.

D gene: .; clone size: few; J gene: TRBJ1-3; V gene: TRBV19; CDR3 protein: CASSTRASGNTIYF; CDR3 DNA: TGTGCCAGTAGTACCCGGGCCTCTGGAAACACCATATATTTT
D gene: .; clone size: .; J gene: TRBJ1-1; V gene: TRBV11-2; CDR3 protein: CASSLYGVNTEAFF; CDR3 DNA: TGTGCCAGCAGCTTATACGGCGTCAACACTGAAGCTTTCTTT
D gene: .; clone size: .; J gene: TRBJ1-2; V gene: TRBV27; CDR3 protein: CASSSYLDSGTRGYTF; CDR3 DNA: TGTGCCAGCAGCTCCTACTTGGACAGCGGAACGAGGGGCTACACCTTC
D gene: .; clone size: once; J gene: TRBJ1-2; V gene: TRBV11-2; CDR3 protein: CASSSGVQLNYGYTF; CDR3 DNA: TGTGCCAGCAGCTCAGGGGTCCAACTTAACTATGGCTACACCTTC
D gene: .; clone size: .; J gene: TRBJ1-1; V gene: TRBV6-5; CDR3 protein: CASSYSRFANTEAFF; CDR3 DNA: TGTGCCAGCAGTTACAGTCGATTTGCGAACACTGAAGCTTTCTTT
D gene: .; clone size: once; J gene: TRBJ2-7; V gene: TRBV6-6; CDR3 protein: CASRTAFSTYEQYF; CDR3 DNA: TGTGCCAGCAGGACGGCATTCTCAACCTACGAGCAGTACTTC
D gene: TRBD1; clone size: .; J gene: TRBJ2-7; V gene: TRBV29-1; CDR3 protein: CSVKGTGLFSNGYEQYF; CDR3 DNA: TGCAGCGTCAAAGGGACAGGATTATTTTCTAACGGGTACGAGCAGTACTTC
D gene: .; clone size: few; J gene: TRBJ2-3; V gene: TRBV28; CDR3 protein: CASSLSLDSVDTQYF; CDR3 DNA: TGTGCCAGCAGTTTATCCCTGGACAGTGTAGATACGCAGTATTTT
D gene: .; clone size: once; J gene: TRBJ2-6; V gene: TRBV6-5; CDR3 protein: CASNLHPSGANVLTF; CDR3 DNA: TGTGCCAGCAATCTGCATCCCTCTGGGGCCAACGTCCTGACTTTC
D gene: .; clone size: .; J gene: TRBJ1-2; V gene: TRBV30; CDR3 protein: CAWSVVYGYGYTF; CDR3 DNA: TGTGCCTGGAGTGTCGTCTACGGCTATGGCTACACCTTC
D gene: TRBD1; clone size: .; J gene: TRBJ1-5; V gene: TRBV28; CDR3 protein: CASVKTGQGPNQPQHF; CDR3 DNA: TGTGCCAGCGTGAAAACGGGACAGGGGCCCAATCAGCCCCAGCATTTT
D gene: .; clone size: .; J gene: TRBJ1-2; V gene: TRBV29-1; CDR3 protein: CSVDSVGAPGYTF; CDR3 DNA: TGCAGCGTTGATTCCGTTGGGGCGCCTGGCTACACCTTC
D gene: .; clone size: .; J gene: TRBJ1-1; V gene: TRBV2; CDR3 protein: CASGLGIFGTEAFF; CDR3 DNA: TGTGCCAGCGGCCTGGGGATCTTCGGCACTGAAGCTTTCTTT
D gene: TRBD1; clone size: .; J gene: TRBJ2-5; V gene: TRBV30; CDR3 protein: CAWSVGQERETQYF; CDR3 DNA: TGTGCCTGGAGTGTCGGACAGGAGAGAGAGACCCAGTACTTC
D gene: TRBD1; clone size: once; J gene: TRBJ1-5; V gene: TRBV2; CDR3 protein: CASSGTGGSGNQPQHF; CDR3 DNA: TGTGCCAGCAGTGGGACAGGGGGCAGCGGCAATCAGCCCCAGCATTTT
D gene: .; clone size: few; J gene: TRBJ2-5; V gene: TRBV2; CDR3 protein: CASSLGTQYF; CDR3 DNA: TGTGCCAGCAGTTTAGGGACCCAGTACTTC
D gene: .; clone size: .; J gene: TRBJ2-2; V gene: TRBV27; CDR3 protein: CASSLAEGLTGELFF; CDR3 DNA: TGTGCCAGCAGTTTAGCAGAGGGACTTACCGGGGAGCTGTTTTTT
D gene: .; clone size: .; J gene: TRBJ2-1; V gene: TRBV4-1; CDR3 protein: CASSRDSDGEQFF; CDR3 DNA: TGCGCCAGCAGCCGAGATTCCGATGGTGAGCAGTTCTTC
D gene: .; clone size: .; J gene: TRBJ1-2; V gene: TRBV7-9; CDR3 protein: CASFGYGYTF; CDR3 DNA: TGTGCCAGCTTCGGCTATGGCTACACCTTC
D gene: .; clone size: .; J gene: TRBJ1-3; V gene: TRBV9; CDR3 protein: CASSVAHRSSGNTIYF; CDR3 DNA: TGTGCCAGCAGCGTAGCGCACCGGAGCTCTGGAAACACCATATATTTT
D gene: TRBD1; clone size: .; J gene: TRBJ1-5; V gene: TRBV7-2; CDR3 protein: CASSRDRNNQPQHF; CDR3 DNA: TGTGCCAGCAGCCGGGACAGGAACAATCAGCCCCAGCATTTT
D gene: .; clone size: .; J gene: TRBJ1-1; V gene: TRBV6-5; CDR3 protein: CASSAGGGYTEAFF; CDR3 DNA: TGTGCCAGCAGTGCGGGGGGCGGGTACACTGAAGCTTTCTTT
D gene: .; clone size: .; J gene: TRBJ2-1; V gene: TRBV18; CDR3 protein: CASSLKADSYNEQFF; CDR3 DNA: TGTGCCAGCTCACTTAAAGCGGACTCCTACAATGAGCAGTTCTTC
D gene: .; clone size: .; J gene: TRBJ2-1; V gene: TRBV9; CDR3 protein: CASSARVRGSYNEQFF; CDR3 DNA: TGTGCCAGCAGCGCTCGGGTACGTGGCTCCTACAATGAGCAGTTCTTC
D gene: .; clone size: .; J gene: TRBJ2-7; V gene: TRBV29-1; CDR3 protein: CSVEESQLGEQYF; CDR3 DNA: TGCAGCGTTGAAGAGTCTCAGCTCGGCGAGCAGTACTTC